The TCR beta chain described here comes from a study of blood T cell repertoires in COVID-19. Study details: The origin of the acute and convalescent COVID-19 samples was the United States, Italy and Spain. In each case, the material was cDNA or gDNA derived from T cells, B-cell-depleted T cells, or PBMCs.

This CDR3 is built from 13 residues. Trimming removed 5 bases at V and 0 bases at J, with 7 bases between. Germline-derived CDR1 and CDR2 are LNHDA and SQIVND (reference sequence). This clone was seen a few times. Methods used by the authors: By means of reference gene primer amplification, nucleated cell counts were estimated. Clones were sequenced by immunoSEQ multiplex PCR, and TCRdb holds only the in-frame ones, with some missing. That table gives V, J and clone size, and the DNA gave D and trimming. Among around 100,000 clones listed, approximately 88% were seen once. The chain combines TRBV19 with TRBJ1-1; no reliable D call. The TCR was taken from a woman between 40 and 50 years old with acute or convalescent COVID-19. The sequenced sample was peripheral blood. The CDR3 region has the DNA TGTGCCAGTAGTCCTCAGATGAACACTGAAGCTTTCTTT. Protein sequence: CASSPQMNTEAFF.